What follows is one T cell receptor (beta chain) and its context. Antigen unknown. The CDR3 contains 13 residues. Germline V lookup: CDR1 MNHEY, CDR2 SVGAGI. V was shortened by 2 bases and J by 3 bases, with 7 bases between the two germline ends. Amplification by 5'RACE using constant-segment primers produced TCR alpha and TCR beta cDNA libraries that carried sample barcodes and UMIs. TCRdb reprocessed the 5' RACE reads via MiXCR and lists one record per CDR3 protein. The profile shows roughly 350,000 distinct CDR3 sequences, more than 20% of them singletons. This sample is part of a study of T-cell memory formation after mild COVID-19. General study findings and limits: A subset of responding clones appeared in pre-infection memory, suggesting cross-reactive memory joined. Nothing showed for sure that second-wave clones peaking on day 37 were SARS-CoV-2 specific.

This rearrangement joins TRBV6-5 to TRBJ1-1; D remains unclear. The sequence derives from an adult woman who had mild COVID-19 (a few samples of this study predate the infection). Cell type and time point are not known. Material for sequencing was PBMCs or a T cell subset sorted from them (not recorded which). CDR3 in amino acids: CASSYEGDTEAFF. In DNA, the CDR3 is TGTGCCAGCAGTTACGAGGGAGACACTGAAGCTTTCTTT.